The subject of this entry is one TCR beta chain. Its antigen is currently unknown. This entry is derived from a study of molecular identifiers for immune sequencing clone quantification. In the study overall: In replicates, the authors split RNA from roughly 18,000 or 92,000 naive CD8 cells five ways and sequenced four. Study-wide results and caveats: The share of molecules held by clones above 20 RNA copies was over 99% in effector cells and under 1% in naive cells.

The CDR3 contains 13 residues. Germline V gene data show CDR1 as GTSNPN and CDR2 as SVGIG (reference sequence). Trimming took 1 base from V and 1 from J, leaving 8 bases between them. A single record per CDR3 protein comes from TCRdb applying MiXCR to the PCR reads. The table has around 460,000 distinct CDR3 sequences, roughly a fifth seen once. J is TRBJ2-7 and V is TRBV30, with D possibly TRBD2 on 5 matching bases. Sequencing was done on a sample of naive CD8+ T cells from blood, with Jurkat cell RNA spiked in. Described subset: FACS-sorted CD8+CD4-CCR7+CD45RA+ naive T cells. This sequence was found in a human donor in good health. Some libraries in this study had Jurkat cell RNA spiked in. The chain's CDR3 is CAWSAGVSYEQYF. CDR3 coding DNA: TGTGCCTGGAGTGCCGGGGTGTCCTACGAGCAGTACTTC.